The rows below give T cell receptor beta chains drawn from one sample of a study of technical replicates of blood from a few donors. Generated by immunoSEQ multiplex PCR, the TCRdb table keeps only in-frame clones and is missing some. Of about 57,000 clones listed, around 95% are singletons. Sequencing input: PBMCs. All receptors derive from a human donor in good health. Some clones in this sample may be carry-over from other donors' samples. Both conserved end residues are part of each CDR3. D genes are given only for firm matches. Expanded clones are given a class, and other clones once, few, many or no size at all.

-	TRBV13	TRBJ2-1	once	TGTGCCAGCAGCGCCCGCCCCCGGGGTGAGCAGTTCTTC	CASSARPRGEQFF
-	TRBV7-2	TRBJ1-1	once	TGTGCCAGCAGCTCCGGTGGGCACACTGAAGCTTTCTTT	CASSSGGHTEAFF
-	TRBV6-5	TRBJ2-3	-	TGTGCCAGCAGTTACTCTGGGGGCGGGGGAGATACGCAGTATTTT	CASSYSGGGGDTQYF
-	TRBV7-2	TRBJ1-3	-	TGTGCCAGCAGCTTAGGCACTTTTAACTCTGGAAACACCATATATTTT	CASSLGTFNSGNTIYF
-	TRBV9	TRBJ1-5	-	TGTGCCAGCAGCGTCGAGAGTGATCAGCCCCAGCATTTT	CASSVESDQPQHF
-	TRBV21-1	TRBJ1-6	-	-	CASSKVGQGNSPLHF
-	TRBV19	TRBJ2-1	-	TGTGCCAGTAGTACCCCAGTCTCCTACAATGAGCAGTTCTTC	CASSTPVSYNEQFF
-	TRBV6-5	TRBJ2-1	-	TGTGCCAGCAGTTACTCCCTCGCGGGGCGGGCCAATGAGCAGTTCTTC	CASSYSLAGRANEQFF
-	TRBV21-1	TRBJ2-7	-	TGTGCCAGCAGCAAAGTTCCCTTGACAGTCTACGAGCAGTACTTC	CASSKVPLTVYEQYF
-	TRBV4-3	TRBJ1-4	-	TGCGCCAGCAGCCAGAATACTCTAGGACAGCTTAATGAAAAACTGTTTTTT	CASSQNTLGQLNEKLFF